What follows describes a single T cell receptor beta chain. Which antigen it targets is not known. There are no base qualities to consult, and no much larger clone falls within one base. V drops 3 bases and J drops 0 bases, leaving 9 bases in between. Via the germline V gene, CDR1 is SGHTA and CDR2 FQGNSA. Including cysteine and phenylalanine, the CDR3 has 15 amino acids. Here the CDR3 DNA is all that survives: 45 bases in frame from base 1. The data belong to a study of human thymus T cells (dated by TCRdb to 2019 to 2021). About the investigation overall: The study characterized TCR alpha and beta repertoires from seven to nine infant thymus samples and four related peripheral blood samples. The cohort included a handful of male and a couple of female infants, with donor ages spanning 7 to 244 days. The full study reports these points: On average, thymus samples gave about 750,000 unique TCRB clonotypes, whereas blood samples gave around 84,000. Biased V and J gene segment usage appeared to be present in both thymic and peripheral blood repertoires.

The immunoSEQ multiplex PCR assay was used to amplify the TCRB and TCRAD loci from a standardized quantity of quality-controlled genomic DNA. The amplicons spanned the V(D)J region and were long enough to cover the CDR3 and allow V and J genes to be identified. Through the commercial immunoSEQ service, the amplicons were sequenced on an Illumina platform. The source study handled its data this way. Corrections for primer bias and sequencing errors followed previously described methods, while TCRAD and TCRB definitions were based on the IMGT database. Repertoires were analysed with immunoSEQ Analyzer 3.0 and VDJTools, covering basic statistics, V/J segment usage, diversity estimates, rarefaction and pairwise overlap. Diversity was estimated with Chao1, ChaoE, Efron-Thisted, Shannon and inverse Simpson indices, and also on datasets down-sampled to the smallest sample. For repertoire overlap, CDR3 nucleotide sequence, V gene and J gene had to match strictly, and clustering was done by Jaccard-based multidimensional scaling. TCRdb's version of the immuneACCESS table is confined to in-frame rearrangements and falls short of the full clone set. An unresolved V gene accounts for under half of the shortfall where checked; the remainder is of unknown origin. V, J and clone size derive from that table, while D and trimming were established from the DNA sequence. This sample holds 40,000 to 45,000 clones; nearly 95% were observed only once. Clones ranked in the top ten supply more than 0.1% of the sample.

Donors were immunologically healthy infants undergoing open corrective cardiac surgery for congenital heart defects in Finland. During surgery, a small roughly 0.5-1 mL aliquot of peripheral blood was collected from four of the eight donors. Genomic DNA from blood samples was extracted from all available leukocytes rather than from a fixed cell number. ACK lysis buffer was used to remove erythrocytes from the blood, and the remaining leukocytes were kept as pellets at -70 degrees C. A QIAsymphony instrument was used to extract genomic DNA from frozen cell pellets. The sample was blood. The V and J segments used are TRBV7-2 and TRBJ2-4, with the D gene not clear enough to name. The receptor's source is a boy less than two years old with a congenital heart defect but otherwise immunologically healthy. The DNA sequence is TGTGCCAGCAGCTTTTCACGGATAGCCAAAAACATTCAGTACTTC. It specifies CASSFSRIAKNIQYF.